One T cell receptor (beta chain) is described in this entry. No antigen is known for it. Sequencing of TCR beta was undertaken in CD8+ and CD4+ T cells derived from blood. CDR1 and CDR2 (germline): DFQATT, SNEGSKA (reference sequence). This CDR3 contains 14 residues. The V and J ends lost 5 bases and 2 bases, in that order; junction bases with no gene match: 6. cDNA came from roughly 0.5 to 1 ug RNA primed by random hexamers. Each CDR3 protein gets one entry after TCRdb re-called the immunoSEQ multiplex PCR reads with MiXCR. This table holds about 170,000 distinct CDR3 sequences, about 96% found once. These data are taken from a study of CD8 T cells in Susac syndrome. General study points: CD4+ T cell repertoires in Susac syndrome exhibited no evidence of clonal expansion.

Sequencing used CD4+ T cells from PBMCs. The genes are TRBV20-1 and TRBJ1-3, with 7 bases aligning to TRBD1. The source of this sequence is a human donor with Susac syndrome. In nucleotides, the CDR3 is TGCAGTGCTCTCCGACAGGGAACTGGAAACACCATATATTTT. Its translation: CSALRQGTGNTIYF.